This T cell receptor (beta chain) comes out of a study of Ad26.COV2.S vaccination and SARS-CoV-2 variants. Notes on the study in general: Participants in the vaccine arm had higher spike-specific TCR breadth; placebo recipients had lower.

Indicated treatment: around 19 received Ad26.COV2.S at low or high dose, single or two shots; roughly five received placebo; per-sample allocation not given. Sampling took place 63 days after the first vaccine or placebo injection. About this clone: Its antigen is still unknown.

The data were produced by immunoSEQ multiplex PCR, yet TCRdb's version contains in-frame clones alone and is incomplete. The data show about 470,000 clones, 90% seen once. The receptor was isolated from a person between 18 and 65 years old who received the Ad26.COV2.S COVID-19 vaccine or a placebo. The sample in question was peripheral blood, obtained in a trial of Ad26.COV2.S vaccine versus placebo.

The CDR3 spells CASSFTRNTGELFF. The DNA of the CDR3 is TGTGCCAGCAGCTTCACACGGAACACCGGGGAGCTGTTTTTT. This chain uses TRBV7-8 with TRBJ2-2; D gene ambiguous. This CDR3 has 14 amino acids. Germline CDR1 and CDR2: SGHVS and FQNEAQ. Trimming took off 3 bases at V and 1 base at J, with 6 bases between the two ends.